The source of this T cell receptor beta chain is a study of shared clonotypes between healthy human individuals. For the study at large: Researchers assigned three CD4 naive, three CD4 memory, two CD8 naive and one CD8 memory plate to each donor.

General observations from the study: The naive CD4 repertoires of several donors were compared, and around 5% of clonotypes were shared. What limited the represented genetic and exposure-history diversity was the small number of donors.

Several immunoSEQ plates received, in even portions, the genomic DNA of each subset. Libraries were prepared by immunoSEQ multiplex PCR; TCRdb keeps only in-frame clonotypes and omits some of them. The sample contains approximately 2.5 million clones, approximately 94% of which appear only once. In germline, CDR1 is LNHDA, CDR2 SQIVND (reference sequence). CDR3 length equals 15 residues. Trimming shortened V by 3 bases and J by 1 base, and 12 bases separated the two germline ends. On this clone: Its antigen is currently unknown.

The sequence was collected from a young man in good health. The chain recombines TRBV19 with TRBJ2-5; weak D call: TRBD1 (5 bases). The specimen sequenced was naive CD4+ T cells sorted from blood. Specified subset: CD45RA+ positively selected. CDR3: CASSIQGVLQETQYF. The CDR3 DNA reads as TGTGCCAGTAGTATCCAAGGGGTTCTCCAAGAGACCCAGTACTTC.